The 30 T cell receptor beta chains below were found in one sample sequenced in a study of blood T cell repertoires in COVID-19. The data were produced by immunoSEQ multiplex PCR, yet TCRdb's version contains in-frame clones alone and is incomplete. Altogether 300,000 to 400,000 clones are present, 85% to 95% being singletons, with the ten largest covering less than 4%. Sequencing input: PBMCs or T cells enriched from blood (not recorded which). The receptors originated from a woman under 40 who had been exposed to COVID-19.

The chain couples TRBV4-1 to TRBJ2-3; D is unresolved. Trimming stripped 1 base from V and 2 bases from J, with 4 bases between. The CDR3 loop spans 13 amino acids. Germline CDR1 and CDR2: MGHRA and YSYEKL. This CDR3 is CASSQGPTDTQYF. As DNA, the CDR3 is TGCGCCAGCAGCCAAGGGCCCACAGATACGCAGTATTTT.

This chain uses TRBV5-1 with TRBJ2-3, with 7 bases lining up with TRBD2. The V gene's germline CDR1 is SGHRS and CDR2 YFSETQ. The CDR3 length is 16 residues. After removal of 1 base from V and 2 bases from J, the junction contained 7 bases not matched to a gene. This CDR3 is CASSLNLAEPTDTQYF. In DNA, the CDR3 is TGCGCCAGCAGCTTGAATCTAGCGGAGCCCACAGATACGCAGTATTTT.

This clone has a single count. V is TRBV29-1 and J is TRBJ1-1; 7 bases are shared with TRBD1. Losses at the gene ends were 6 bases for V and 1 base for J; bases not matched to a gene: 8. Germline V gives CDR1 SQVTM, CDR2 ANQGSEA. This CDR3 has 14 residues. DNA of the CDR3: TGCAGCGTGAGACAGGGAACTGGGAACACTGAAGCTTTCTTT. It encodes CSVRQGTGNTEAFF.

A word on this clone: The sample holds other DNA sequences that translate to the same CDR3. This rearrangement joins TRBV5-1 to TRBJ1-3; 7 bases map to TRBD1. J lost 0 bases, V lost 2 bases, and 2 bases had no gene match. Looked up from germline, CDR1 is SGHRS and CDR2 is YFSETQ. The CDR3 totals 15 residues. CDR3 sequence: CASSLQGSSGNTIYF. In nucleotides, the CDR3 is TGCGCCAGCAGCTTACAGGGGAGCTCTGGAAACACCATATATTTT.

This rearrangement joins TRBV2 to TRBJ2-7; 9 bases are a match to TRBD2. The V gene end was trimmed by 4 bases and the J gene end by 5 bases; junction bases not matched to a gene: 6. Germline V gene data show CDR1 as SNHLY and CDR2 as FYNNEI. This CDR3 region has 14 residues. CDR3 DNA: TGTGCCAGCAGTGTTGAAAGCGGGGGGAACGAGCAGTACTTC. Translated, it gives CASSVESGGNEQYF.

The table lists this clone with a count of one. This chain joins TRBV3-1 (or the pseudogene TRBV3-2) and TRBJ1-3; D remains unclear. The CDR3 runs 15 residues. Trimming took 4 bases from V and 8 from J, leaving 18 bases between them. From germline, CDR1 is LGHDT and CDR2 YNNKEL (reference sequence). The CDR3 sequence is CASSPRIQFRHTIYF. The CDR3, as DNA: TGTGCCAGCAGCCCAAGGATCCAATTCAGGCACACCATATATTTT.

V is TRBV9 and J is TRBJ1-1; 7 nucleotides align to TRBD1. The V gene's germline CDR1 is SGDLS and CDR2 YYNGEE. This CDR3 comprises 14 residues. V gave up 4 bases and J gave up 2 bases; unmatched junction bases: 5. The CDR3 region is CASSIGGGNTEAFF. CDR3 in DNA: TGTGCCAGCAGCATCGGAGGGGGCAACACTGAAGCTTTCTTT.

V is TRBV5-1 and J is TRBJ1-1, with D uncertain. Looked up from germline, CDR1 is SGHRS and CDR2 is YFSETQ. V lost 0 bases, J lost 0 bases, and 6 bases lay in between. The CDR3 totals 14 residues. CDR3 DNA sequence: TGCGCCAGCAGCTTGGTCAGATTGAACACTGAAGCTTTCTTT. It translates to CASSLVRLNTEAFF.

The chain recombines TRBV18 with TRBJ1-1; perhaps TRBD1 as D (6 bases). The CDR3 consists of 12 residues. Looked up from germline, CDR1 is KGHSH and CDR2 is LQKENI. The V and J ends lost 2 bases and 6 bases respectively, with 7 bases between them. CDR3 in DNA: TGTGCCAGCTCACCAGCAGGGGCTGAAGCTTTCTTT. This translates into CASSPAGAEAFF.

Notes on this clone: Other DNA variants within this sample encode the same CDR3. The V gene is TRBV3-1 (or the pseudogene TRBV3-2), the J gene TRBJ1-4, with 7 bases aligning to TRBD1. The CDR3 is 14 residues long. Germline V gene sequence: CDR1 LGHDT, CDR2 YNNKEL (reference sequence). With 1 base clipped from V and 8 bases from J, the junction kept 4 bases outside the gene matches. DNA of the CDR3: TGTGCCAGCAGCCAAGGACAGGGAGGCGAAAAACTGTTTTTT. It translates to CASSQGQGGEKLFF.

The chain is built from TRBV6-5 and TRBJ2-7; 8 bases agree with TRBD1. CDR1 and CDR2 (germline): MNHEY, SVGAGI. With 6 bases clipped from V and 3 bases from J, the junction kept 4 bases outside the gene matches. The CDR3 has 13 amino acids. CDR3: CASRRRGLYEQYF. For the CDR3, the DNA is TGTGCCAGCAGGCGCAGGGGGCTCTACGAGCAGTACTTC.

The chain recombines TRBV4-3 with TRBJ2-7; D ambiguous. From germline, CDR1 is LGHNA and CDR2 YSLEER. CDR3 length equals 14 residues. Trimming took 2 bases from V and 0 from J, leaving 8 bases between them. The CDR3 spells CASSQIVSSYEQYF. CDR3 nucleotide sequence: TGCGCCAGCAGCCAAATTGTGAGCTCCTACGAGCAGTACTTC.

The rearrangement joins TRBV14 to TRBJ1-2; D not resolved. From germline, CDR1 is SGHDN and CDR2 FVKESK. Trimming pared 3 bases from V and 3 bases from J, leaving 14 bases between. The CDR3 consists of 15 residues. In DNA, the CDR3 is TGTGCCAGCAGCCACGTTGAGGGCGCGGACTATGGCTACACCTTC. Protein: CASSHVEGADYGYTF.

The CDR3 region has the DNA TGTGCCAGCAGCCAAGGATCCGCGGCCGGGGAGCTGTTTTTT. Protein product: CASSQGSAAGELFF. The chain links TRBV3-1 (or the pseudogene TRBV3-2) to TRBJ2-2; D gene unclear. Deletions cut 1 base from V and 6 bases from J, with 9 bases between. The germline gives CDR1 LGHDT, CDR2 YNNKEL (reference sequence). CDR3 size: 14 residues.

The V gene is TRBV27, the J gene TRBJ1-1, with TRBD1 as a possible D gene (6 bases). Germline values: CDR1 MNHEY, CDR2 SMNVEV (reference sequence). The CDR3 extends over 13 amino acids. V lost 3 bases, J lost 8 bases, and 13 bases lay in between. The CDR3 sequence: CASSFSADSEAFF. The DNA for the CDR3 is TGTGCCAGCAGTTTTTCAGCGGACAGCGAAGCTTTCTTT.

The chain links TRBV27 to TRBJ1-2, with a tentative D call TRBD1 (6 bases). The germline gives CDR1 MNHEY, CDR2 SMNVEV (reference sequence). This CDR3 is built from 13 residues. V lost 3 bases to trimming and J lost 3 bases, with 8 bases between them. The CDR3, as DNA: TGTGCCAGCAGTTTGTCAGGGGACTATGGCTACACCTTC. Translating gives CASSLSGDYGYTF.

V and J are TRBV11-1 and TRBJ2-7; D remains ambiguous. Germline V gene lookup returns CDR1 SGHAT and CDR2 FQDESV (reference sequence). The CDR3 is 14 amino acids. Trimming pared 1 base from V and 2 bases from J, leaving 9 bases between. CDR3 loop: CASSLDSVTYEQYF. CDR3 in DNA: TGTGCCAGCAGCTTAGATTCGGTGACCTACGAGCAGTACTTC.

The chain is built from TRBV2 and TRBJ2-7, with TRBD2 matching over 12 bases. From germline, CDR1 is SNHLY and CDR2 FYNNEI. The CDR3 totals 16 residues. The V segment lost 2 bases and the J segment 7 bases; nucleotides outside the gene matches: 9. In DNA, the CDR3 is TGTGCCAGCAGTGAAAAACTAGCGGGGGGCGTTCGGGAGCAGTACTTC. This codes for CASSEKLAGGVREQYF.

V gene TRBV4-1 combines with J gene TRBJ2-3; a possible D gene is TRBD2 (5 bases). This CDR3 region has 18 residues. Trimming shortened V by 4 bases and J by 2 bases, and 22 bases separated the two germline ends. The germline V gene encodes CDR1 MGHRA and CDR2 YSYEKL. The CDR3 protein is CASSLLTYGLINTDTQYF. The CDR3 DNA reads as TGCGCCAGCAGCCTCCTCACTTACGGACTTATCAACACAGATACGCAGTATTTT.

The genes are TRBV5-4 and TRBJ2-5; TRBD2 is a possible D gene (6 bases). Germline CDR1 SGHNT, CDR2 YYREEE (reference sequence). Trimming removed 3 bases at V and 1 base at J, with 13 bases between. The CDR3 totals 15 residues. The CDR3: CASSWGVGGQETQYF. In DNA, the CDR3 is TGTGCCAGCAGCTGGGGGGTCGGGGGCCAAGAGACCCAGTACTTC.

The J gene is TRBJ1-1, the V gene TRBV7-6; unclear D gene. CDR1 and CDR2 (germline): SGHVS, FNYEAQ. Trimming cost V 5 bases and J 8 bases, with 3 bases left between them. This CDR3 region has 9 residues. For the CDR3, the DNA is TGTGCCAGCAGCCTAGAAGCTTTCTTT. Its protein product is CASSLEAFF.

The rearrangement links TRBV10-2 to TRBJ1-1; 7 bases map to TRBD1. The germline CDR1 and CDR2 sequences are WSHSY and SAAADI. This CDR3 contains 15 residues. V was clipped by 2 bases and J by 0 bases; unmatched bases: 3. For the CDR3, the DNA is TGCGCCAGCAGTGAGCGGGACAGAATGAACACTGAAGCTTTCTTT. This translates into CASSERDRMNTEAFF.

The genes are TRBV18 and TRBJ1-5, with D hard to call. Trimming took 3 bases from V and 1 from J, leaving 10 bases between them. Germline V CDR1 and CDR2: KGHSH, LQKENI. CDR3 length: 15 amino acids. CDR3 bases: TGTGCCAGCTCACCGTTAGGCGGGAGCAATCAGCCCCAGCATTTT. It yields the protein CASSPLGGSNQPQHF. The full variable domain, completed using reference TRBV18 and TRBJ1-5, is NAGVMQNPRHLVRRRGQEARLRCSPMKGHSHVYWYRQLPEEGLKFMVYLQKENIIDESGMPKERFSAEFPKEGPSILRIQQVVRGDSAAYFCASSPLGGSNQPQHFGDGTRLSIL.

The chain links TRBV10-3 to TRBJ1-4; 7 nucleotides align to TRBD1. Germline loops: CDR1 ENHRY, CDR2 SYGVKD. V was clipped by 10 bases and J by 0 bases; unmatched bases: 8. The CDR3 totals 15 residues. The CDR3 nucleotides are TGTGCCACATTAGGGGGCTTCTCAACTAATGAAAAACTGTTTTTT. Its translation is CATLGGFSTNEKLFF.

The genes are TRBV21-1 and TRBJ1-2. TRBV21-1 is given as a pseudogene. The CDR3 has 16 residues. CDR3 in amino acids: CASHGTVTRTNYGYTF. The CDR3 coding sequence is TGTGCCAGCCACGGAACTGTGACGCGGACTAACTATGGCTACACCTTC.

V usage is TRBV2 and J usage is TRBJ1-1, with 9 bases that match TRBD1. The CDR3 loop spans 15 amino acids. Germline CDR1 reads SNHLY; CDR2 reads FYNNEI. V was clipped by 7 bases and J by 0 bases; unmatched bases: 6. This CDR3 reads CASTRTGAMNTEAFF. Written as DNA, the CDR3 is TGTGCCAGCACGAGGACAGGGGCTATGAACACTGAAGCTTTCTTT.

The chain joins TRBV7-9 to TRBJ2-5, with 8 bases matching TRBD2. Germline V CDR1 and CDR2: SEHNR, FQNEAQ (reference sequence). After removal of 4 bases from V and 4 bases from J, the junction contained 8 bases not matched to a gene. This CDR3 contains 15 residues. Here the CDR3 reads CASSSGLAGPETQYF. The CDR3 coding sequence is TGTGCCAGCAGCTCTGGACTAGCCGGTCCAGAGACCCAGTACTTC.

Of note for this clone: The sample holds other DNA sequences that translate to the same CDR3. This rearrangement joins TRBV9 to TRBJ2-1, with D unresolved. V lost 0 bases and J 8 bases, leaving 6 bases between the germline ends. Germline values: CDR1 SGDLS, CDR2 YYNGEE. This CDR3 contains 12 residues. CDR3 DNA: TGTGCCAGCAGCGTAGGCCAGGATGAGCAGTTCTTC. Protein: CASSVGQDEQFF.

The chain uses TRBV7-9 and TRBJ1-2, with no clear D. The CDR3 runs 15 residues. The V end lost 4 bases, the J end lost 3 bases, and 15 bases lay between the germline ends. CDR1 is SEHNR, CDR2 FQNEAQ, per germline (reference sequence). In DNA, the CDR3 is TGTGCCAGCAGCTCCCTCGGGTCCGCGTACTATGGCTACACCTTC. Protein sequence: CASSSLGSAYYGYTF.

J is TRBJ1-6 and V is TRBV7-9; 8 nucleotides line up with TRBD1. The CDR3 runs 16 residues. Germline V CDR1 and CDR2: SEHNR, FQNEAQ (reference sequence). Trimming at V came to 9 bases and at J to 10 bases, leaving 17 bases not matched to a gene. The CDR3 coding sequence is TGTGCCAGTGCAGGGGGGCAGGACAGGGCGGGATCACCCCTCCACTTT. The encoded protein is CASAGGQDRAGSPLHF.